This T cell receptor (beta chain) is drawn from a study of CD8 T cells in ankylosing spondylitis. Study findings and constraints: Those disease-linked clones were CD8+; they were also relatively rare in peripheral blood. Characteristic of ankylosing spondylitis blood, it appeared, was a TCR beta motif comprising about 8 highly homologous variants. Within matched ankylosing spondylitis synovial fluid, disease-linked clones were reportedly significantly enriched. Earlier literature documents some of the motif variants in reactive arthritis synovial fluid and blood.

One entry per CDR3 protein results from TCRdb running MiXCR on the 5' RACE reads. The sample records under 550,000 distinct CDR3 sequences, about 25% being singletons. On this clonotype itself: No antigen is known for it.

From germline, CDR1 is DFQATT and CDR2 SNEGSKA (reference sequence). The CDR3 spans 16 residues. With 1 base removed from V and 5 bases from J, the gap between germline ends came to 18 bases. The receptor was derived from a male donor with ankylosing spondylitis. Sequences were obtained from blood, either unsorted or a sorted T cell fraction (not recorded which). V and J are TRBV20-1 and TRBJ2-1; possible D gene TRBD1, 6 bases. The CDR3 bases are TGCAGTGCTAGAGCCCCCCAGCAGGGGCTCAACAATGAGCAGTTCTTC. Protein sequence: CSARAPQQGLNNEQFF.